This T cell receptor beta chain was identified during a study of blood T cell repertoires in COVID-19 (dated by TCRdb to the early 2020s). With respect to the entire study: Samples from collaborators originated in the United States, Italy and Spain and spanned both the acute and convalescent phases of COVID-19. The prospective study material was composed of cDNA or gDNA derived from T cells, B-cell-depleted T cells, or PBMCs. Subjects who had been exposed to COVID-19, were actively infected with it, or had recovered from it provided the deeply sampled blood TCRbeta repertoires that made up the dataset. The repertoires were made available in a free public database intended to serve as a resource for research on the immune response to SARS-CoV-2. The samples were drawn from two sources: the first 160 participants of the ongoing ImmuneRACE study, and 1,000 to 1,500 subjects contributed by 6 global collaborators. The sample metadata nearly always contained a de-identified subject ID, COVID-19 status, age in years and sex. HLA class I and class II types, where available, came from metadata supplied by the sample provider rather than from assay-based typing.

Findings and caveats that apply to the study as a whole: The amount of clinical and demographic metadata varied by source and participant and was provided uncurated.

The CDR3, cysteine through phenylalanine, is 15 amino acids long. Left in the record is the CDR3 DNA by itself, 45 bases read in frame from the first base. CDR1 and CDR2 are drawn from the germline V gene (reference sequence): SSHAT, FNYEAQ. TCRbeta CDR3 regions were amplified from genomic DNA using the immunoSEQ Assay, a bias-controlled multiplex PCR. Per the original workflow: Nucleated cell counts per sample were estimated from amplification of reference gene primers within the assay. To quantify the absolute abundance of each unique TCRbeta CDR3 rearrangement, sequence reads were collapsed and filtered. For each sample, productive Simpson clonality was calculated as the square root of Simpson's diversity index over productive rearrangements. In TCRdb, the immuneACCESS table is reduced to in-frame sequences with V and J assigned. These tables do not hold every clone; where another copy was compared, an unresolved V gene accounts for under half, and the others remain unexplained. V, J and clone size derive from that table, while D and trimming were established from the DNA sequence. The sample table records 100,000 to 150,000 clones; around nine tenths of these occur just once. About 4.6% of the sample lies in the top ten.

One collaborating source in Seattle enrolled patients while the patients were actively infected and followed the patients over time throughout the course of disease. The collaborating institutions used their own protocols to collect whole blood in K2EDTA tubes. For TCRbeta analysis, collaborators shipped samples in one of three forms: frozen whole blood, isolated PBMCs, or DNA extracted from either of those sample types. In regard to this clone: No cognate antigen has been identified for it. Germline is not matched at one junction end, which may reflect a read error.

The source material was peripheral blood. This sequence was found in a man aged 55 to 69 with COVID-19, enrolled during active disease. The receptor chain draws on TRBV7-7 and TRBJ2-1; the central 7 bases match TRBD2. Here is the DNA: TGTGCTAGCAGTCTGGGGGAGGGCCTGGAGACTGAGCAGTTCTTC. Translated, this is CASSLGEGLETEQFF.